What follows is one T cell receptor (beta chain) and its context. Germline CDR1 reads SGHTA; CDR2 reads FQGTGA. The ends were cut back, 3 bases at V and 0 bases at J, with 12 bases in the middle. The CDR3 is 15 amino acids. This entry comes from a study of T cell responses to AZD1222 COVID-19 vaccine. The repertoire was sequenced with immunoSEQ multiplex PCR; TCRdb's copy has only in-frame clones and lacks some. The data contain some 150,000 clones, over 75% of them singletons. Sequenced here: peripheral blood, sampled on day 0 of AZD1222 vaccination. The chain employs TRBV7-3 and TRBJ2-7; D could derive from TRBD1 or TRBD2 (5 bases each). The receptor comes from an adult in good health. Written as DNA, the CDR3 is TGTGCCAGCAGCTTGTCGGGGCAAAACTCCTACGAGCAGTACTTC. This codes for CASSLSGQNSYEQYF. Filled out from reference TRBV7-3 and TRBJ2-7, the complete variable domain reads GAGVSQTPSNKVTEKGKYVELRCDPISGHTALYWYRQSLGQGPEFLIYFQGTGAADDSGLPNDRFFAVRPEGSVSTLKIQRTERGDSAVYLCASSLSGQNSYEQYFGPGTRLTVT.